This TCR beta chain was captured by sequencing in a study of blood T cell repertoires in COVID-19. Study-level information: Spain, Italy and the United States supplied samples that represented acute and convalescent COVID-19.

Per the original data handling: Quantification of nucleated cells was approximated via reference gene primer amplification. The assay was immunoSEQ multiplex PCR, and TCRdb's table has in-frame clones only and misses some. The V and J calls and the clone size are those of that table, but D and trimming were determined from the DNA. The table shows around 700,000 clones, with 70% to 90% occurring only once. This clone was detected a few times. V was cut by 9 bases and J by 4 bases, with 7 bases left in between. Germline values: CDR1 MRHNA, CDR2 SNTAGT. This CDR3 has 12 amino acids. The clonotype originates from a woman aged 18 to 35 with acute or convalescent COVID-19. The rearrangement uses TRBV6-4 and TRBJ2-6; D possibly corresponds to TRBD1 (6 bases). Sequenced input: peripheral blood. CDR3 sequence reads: CASGQGANVLTF. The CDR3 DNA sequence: TGTGCCAGTGGACAGGGGGCCAACGTCCTGACTTTC.